These 2 T cell receptor beta chains came from one sample sequenced in a study of blood T cell repertoires in COVID-19. Data came from immunoSEQ multiplex PCR; TCRdb stores just in-frame clones and leaves some out. Counted here are a few hundred thousand clones, roughly 84% occurring once; the ten biggest clones make up around 1%. The sample comprised peripheral blood. These receptors originate from a human donor with COVID-19, enrolled during active disease. The donor label of this sample is uncertain.

This clone has a single count. The chain carries TRBV28 and TRBJ1-1, with 9 positions matching TRBD1. Germline V gene data show CDR1 as MDHEN and CDR2 as SYDVKM. The length of the CDR3 is 15 residues. The V and J ends lost 5 bases and 5 bases, in that order; junction bases with no gene match: 9. The CDR3 reads CASSPIGTGRTEAFF. The CDR3 DNA reads TGTGCCAGCAGTCCCATAGGGACAGGGCGAACTGAAGCTTTCTTT.

This clone is a singleton in its sample. The rearrangement uses TRBV28 and TRBJ1-5, with 8 bases matching TRBD1. From germline, CDR1 is MDHEN and CDR2 SYDVKM. Losses at the gene ends were 6 bases for V and 5 bases for J; bases not matched to a gene: 6. CDR3 length equals 14 residues. The CDR3, as DNA: TGTGCCAGCAGGCCGACAGGGGATCATCAGCCCCAGCATTTT. It specifies CASRPTGDHQPQHF.